Presented here are 29 T cell receptor beta chains from one specimen sequenced in a study of OX40 agonist ivuxolimab in advanced cancers. Data came from immunoSEQ multiplex PCR; TCRdb stores just in-frame clones and leaves some out. The data contain tens of thousands of clones, about 87% of them singletons. Sequenced material: CD4+ or CD8+ T cells sorted from blood, taken in a trial of the OX40 agonist ivuxolimab. Receptors originate from an adult with an advanced solid tumor such as melanoma, head and neck, liver or kidney cancer.

This chain connects TRBV19 to TRBJ2-7; TRBD1 matches at 9 bases. V lost 10 bases and J lost 3; bases outside the gene matches: 10. Germline CDR1 and CDR2: LNHDA and SQIVND (reference sequence). The CDR3 sequence is 14 residues long. CDR3 region: CATTLGTGNYEQYF. The DNA of the CDR3 is TGTGCCACCACCCTCGGGACAGGGAACTACGAGCAGTACTTC.

V is TRBV9 and J is TRBJ2-3; D ambiguous. V was trimmed by 0 bases and J by 5 bases, leaving 7 bases between them. The CDR3 runs 13 residues. CDR1 and CDR2 (germline): SGDLS, YYNGEE. CDR3 in amino acids: CASSVATEDTQYF. In DNA form, the CDR3 reads TGTGCCAGCAGCGTAGCTACCGAAGATACGCAGTATTTT.

J is TRBJ2-7 and V is TRBV6-5; TRBD1 aligns across 9 bases. The CDR3 contains 13 residues. V gave up 6 bases and J gave up 4 bases; unmatched junction bases: 4. Germline lookup yields CDR1 MNHEY and CDR2 SVGAGI. CDR3 in DNA: TGTGCCAGCAGCTTGGGACAGGGTTACGAGCAGTACTTC. Its translation is CASSLGQGYEQYF.

This rearrangement joins TRBV27 to TRBJ1-2; TRBD1 might be the D (6 bases). The CDR3 contains 14 residues. Germline CDR1 is MNHEY and CDR2 is SMNVEV (reference sequence). Trimming took 0 bases from V and 6 from J, leaving 11 bases between them. The DNA of the CDR3 is TGTGCCAGCAGTTTATCGAGACAGGATCATGGCTACACCTTC. Its protein product is CASSLSRQDHGYTF.

The chain has TRBV30 and TRBJ2-5; D is unclear. The germline V gene has CDR1 GTSNPN and CDR2 SVGIG (reference sequence). The CDR3 loop spans 12 amino acids. V was trimmed by 0 bases and J by 5 bases, leaving 7 bases between them. The CDR3 DNA sequence: TGTGCCTGGAGTGTACTCGGGGAGACCCAGTACTTC. It is translated as CAWSVLGETQYF.

The chain is built from TRBV19 and TRBJ2-7, with a tentative D call TRBD1 (6 bases). The CDR3 runs to 11 residues. Germline V gives CDR1 LNHDA, CDR2 SQIVND (reference sequence). V was cut by 7 bases and J by 6 bases, with 10 bases left in between. Here the CDR3 reads CASNSGVEQYF. The CDR3 DNA sequence: TGTGCCAGTAACTCAGGGGTCGAGCAGTACTTC.

The table lists this clone with a few counts. The chain joins TRBV7-9 to TRBJ1-1; 10 nucleotides align to TRBD1. Looked up from germline, CDR1 is SEHNR and CDR2 is FQNEAQ (reference sequence). The CDR3 has 13 amino acids. Trimming at V came to 6 bases and at J to 5 bases, leaving 3 bases not matched to a gene. The chain's CDR3 is CASRGQGKTEAFF. The CDR3 nucleotides read TGTGCCAGCAGGGGACAGGGGAAAACTGAAGCTTTCTTT.

The chain recombines TRBV7-2 with TRBJ1-4; 9 bases line up with TRBD1. V shed 5 bases and J 0 bases; nucleotides not matched to a gene: 1. Germline loops: CDR1 SGHTA, CDR2 FQGNSA. This CDR3 has 15 amino acids. The CDR3 sequence: CASSRQGATNEKLFF. The CDR3 region has the DNA TGTGCCAGCAGCCGACAGGGGGCAACTAATGAAAAACTGTTTTTT.

The V gene is TRBV5-4, the J gene TRBJ2-1, with D perhaps matching TRBD1 or TRBD2 (6 bases each). The ends were cut back, 4 bases at V and 10 bases at J, with 15 bases in the middle. In germline, CDR1 is SGHNT, CDR2 YYREEE (reference sequence). The CDR3 has 13 amino acids. CDR3 bases: TGTGCCAGCAGCCCATGGGGGGCCGGGGAGCAGTTCTTC. It encodes CASSPWGAGEQFF. The full variable domain, completed using reference TRBV5-4 and TRBJ2-1, is ETGVTQSPTHLIKTRGQQVTLRCSSQSGHNTVSWYQQALGQGPQFIFQYYREEENGRGNFPPRFSGLQFPNYSSELNVNALELDDSALYLCASSPWGAGEQFFGPGTRLTVL.

In DNA form, the CDR3 reads TGTGCCAGCTCACCCCCAGGTTACAATGAGCAGTTCTTC. Its translation is CASSPPGYNEQFF. The V and J genes are TRBV18 and TRBJ2-1; D remains unclear. CDR1 KGHSH and CDR2 LQKENI come from the germline V gene. Between the trimmed V and J ends, which lost 3 bases and 4 bases, there was a span of 7 bases. The CDR3 covers 13 residues. Drawing the rest from reference TRBV18 and TRBJ2-1, the complete variable domain is NAGVMQNPRHLVRRRGQEARLRCSPMKGHSHVYWYRQLPEEGLKFMVYLQKENIIDESGMPKERFSAEFPKEGPSILRIQQVVRGDSAAYFCASSPPGYNEQFFGPGTRLTVL.

The chain carries TRBV4-3 and TRBJ2-2; 10 nucleotides align to TRBD2. Germline assignment: CDR1 LGHNA and CDR2 YSLEER. CDR3 length: 16 amino acids. V lost 4 bases to trimming and J lost 7 bases; unmatched junction nucleotides: 9. The chain's CDR3 is CASSPLGAGGFGELFF. CDR3 in DNA: TGCGCCAGCAGCCCCCTGGGAGCGGGGGGGTTCGGGGAGCTGTTTTTT.

This sequence joins TRBV10-1 and TRBJ2-5; D gene unclear. The CDR3 runs to 13 residues. In germline, CDR1 is WNHNN, CDR2 SYGVQD (reference sequence). V was clipped by 2 bases and J by 3 bases, with 7 bases between them. For the CDR3, the DNA is TGCGCCAGCAGTGAGGCCAAAAAAGAGACCCAGTACTTC. Translating gives CASSEAKKETQYF.

V is TRBV19 and J is TRBJ1-1, with D unresolved. The germline V gene has CDR1 LNHDA and CDR2 SQIVND (reference sequence). The CDR3 runs 14 residues. V lost 0 bases, J lost 1 base, and 6 bases lay in between. The CDR3 sequence is CASSIDKGNTEAFF. The CDR3 bases are TGTGCCAGTAGTATAGACAAGGGGAACACTGAAGCTTTCTTT.

The V and J genes are TRBV30 and TRBJ2-7, with 9 bases that match TRBD1. The trim removed 3 bases at V and 5 bases at J, leaving 8 bases unmatched. Germline values: CDR1 GTSNPN, CDR2 SVGIG (reference sequence). The CDR3 consists of 14 residues. CDR3 sequence (DNA): TGTGCCTGGAGGACTCCGGGACAGGGAAACGAGCAGTACTTC. Residues: CAWRTPGQGNEQYF.

V usage is TRBV5-4 and J usage is TRBJ2-7; D is perhaps TRBD2 (6 bases). V lost 6 bases and J 3 bases, leaving 22 bases between the germline ends. This CDR3 spans 16 amino acids. Germline loops: CDR1 SGHNT, CDR2 YYREEE (reference sequence). Here the CDR3 DNA reads TGTGCCAGCACCCCTGGATCCCCGCGGGATGGCTACGAGCAGTACTTC. This encodes CASTPGSPRDGYEQYF. Supplemented by reference TRBV5-4 and TRBJ2-7, the full variable domain reads ETGVTQSPTHLIKTRGQQVTLRCSSQSGHNTVSWYQQALGQGPQFIFQYYREEENGRGNFPPRFSGLQFPNYSSELNVNALELDDSALYLCASTPGSPRDGYEQYFGPGTRLTVT.

V usage is TRBV28 and J usage is TRBJ1-2, with D possibly matching TRBD1 (6 bases). Germline CDR1 reads MDHEN; CDR2 reads SYDVKM. CDR3 size: 15 residues. The germline V and J ends were trimmed by 7 bases and 8 bases, with 23 bases remaining between them. The CDR3: CASNPQSAGARGYTF. The CDR3 DNA sequence: TGTGCCAGCAACCCGCAGAGTGCAGGGGCGCGGGGCTACACCTTC.

The rearrangement links TRBV12-2 to TRBJ2-4; TRBD1, the table's D call, was not compared with the DNA. TRBV12-2 is a pseudogene segment. The CDR3 is 17 amino acids. CDR3 sequence: CASRSKEGERDPNIQYF. The CDR3 DNA reads TGTGCAAGTCGCTCCAAAGAGGGGGAGAGGGATCCGAACATTCAGTACTTC.

The chain joins TRBV2 to TRBJ2-4, with TRBD1 matching over 9 bases. Germline-derived CDR1 and CDR2 are SNHLY and FYNNEI. With 8 bases clipped from V and 9 bases from J, the junction kept 11 bases outside the gene matches. The CDR3 sequence is 14 residues long. CDR3 nucleotides: TGTGCCAGCGCTGGCGGACAGGGGAGGGGCATTCAGTACTTC. Translated: CASAGGQGRGIQYF.

The chain uses TRBV2 and TRBJ2-3, with D possibly matching TRBD2 (5 bases). The germline CDR1 and CDR2 sequences are SNHLY and FYNNEI. CDR3 size: 15 residues. The V end lost 5 bases, the J end lost 5 bases, and 17 bases lay between the germline ends. CDR3 DNA sequence: TGTGCCAGCAGTAAGCAACCGGCCGGGGAAGATACGCAGTATTTT. Translation gives CASSKQPAGEDTQYF.

The genes are TRBV21-1 and TRBJ2-3; TRBD1 is the table's D call, not checked against the DNA. TRBV21-1 is a known pseudogene. The length of the CDR3 is 14 residues. The chain's CDR3 is CASVTGFTTDTQYF. The CDR3 DNA is TGTGCCAGCGTGACAGGGTTTACAACAGATACGCAGTATTTT.

The rearrangement links TRBV5-4 to TRBJ2-2, with a possible D match to TRBD1 (5 bases). Germline assignment: CDR1 SGHNT and CDR2 YYREEE (reference sequence). This CDR3 contains 14 residues. Trimming took off 4 bases at V and 1 base at J, with 8 bases between the two ends. CDR3 nucleotide sequence: TGTGCCAGCAGCCCAGGACAGAACACCGGGGAGCTGTTTTTT. This translates into CASSPGQNTGELFF.

The chain couples TRBV28 to TRBJ1-5, with D uncertain. V dropped 4 bases and J dropped 1 base, with 14 bases sitting between them. Germline lookup yields CDR1 MDHEN and CDR2 SYDVKM. The CDR3 sequence is 16 residues long. CDR3 coding DNA: TGTGCCAGCAGTTCTCGGCGATCCACGAGCAATCAGCCCCAGCATTTT. Protein product: CASSSRRSTSNQPQHF.

The chain has TRBV11-3 and TRBJ2-3; D ambiguous. CDR1 and CDR2 (germline): SGHNT, YENEEA. V dropped 1 base and J dropped 6 bases, with 5 bases sitting between them. There are 12 residues in the CDR3. CDR3 residues: CASSLVSDTQYF. Here the CDR3 DNA reads TGTGCCAGCAGCTTAGTTTCGGATACGCAGTATTTT.

This rearrangement joins TRBV11-3 to TRBJ2-5; TRBD2 matches at 10 bases. The germline gives CDR1 SGHNT, CDR2 YENEEA. V dropped 5 bases and J dropped 5; count of bases not matched to a gene: 11. The CDR3 extends over 16 amino acids. The CDR3 DNA sequence: TGTGCCAGCAGCCCGGGACTAGCGTTTAACGGGGAGACCCAGTACTTC. This sequence encodes CASSPGLAFNGETQYF.

This clone was counted once. The CDR3 region is CASSPGLAPDTQYF. CDR3 sequence (DNA): TGTGCCAGCAGCCCCGGACTAGCCCCAGATACGCAGTATTTT. The chain combines TRBV7-9 with TRBJ2-3; 8 nucleotides align to TRBD2. This CDR3 contains 14 residues. J lost 4 bases, V lost 5 bases, and 5 bases had no gene match. Germline V gives CDR1 SEHNR, CDR2 FQNEAQ (reference sequence).

This sequence joins TRBV2 and TRBJ1-1, with 7 bases lining up with TRBD1. Germline V CDR1 and CDR2: SNHLY, FYNNEI. CDR3 length: 14 amino acids. J was trimmed by 0 bases and V by 5 bases; bases with no gene match: 3. The CDR3 loop reads CASSRDSLNTEAFF. CDR3 sequence (DNA): TGTGCCAGCAGTCGGGACAGTCTGAACACTGAAGCTTTCTTT.

The chain joins TRBV11-3 to TRBJ2-5; D gene ambiguous. V shed 5 bases and J shed 0 bases, with 7 bases lying between them. The CDR3 has 13 residues. Germline V lookup: CDR1 SGHNT, CDR2 YENEEA. CDR3 region: CASSGFDQETQYF. CDR3 DNA: TGTGCCAGCAGCGGCTTCGACCAAGAGACCCAGTACTTC.

In this sample, this clone turned up a few times. The V call is TRBV11-3, the J call TRBJ2-3; a weak D match, TRBD2 (5 bases). V was clipped by 2 bases and J by 8 bases, with 17 bases between them. This CDR3 region has 15 residues. The germline gives CDR1 SGHNT, CDR2 YENEEA. The CDR3 is CASSLTGYREGTQYF. In DNA, the CDR3 is TGTGCCAGCAGCTTAACCGGGTATCGGGAAGGTACGCAGTATTTT. Full variable domain (missing parts from reference TRBV11-3 and TRBJ2-3): EAGVVQSPRYKIIEKKQPVAFWCNPISGHNTLYWYLQNLGQGPELLIRYENEEAVDDSQLPKDRFSAERLKGVDSTLKIQPAELGDSAVYLCASSLTGYREGTQYFGPGTRLTVL.

V is TRBV14 and J is TRBJ2-1, with TRBD2 matching 11 bases. Germline V CDR1 and CDR2: SGHDN, FVKESK. V lost 2 bases, J lost 10 bases, and 1 base stayed unmatched. The CDR3 contains 13 residues. DNA for the CDR3: TGTGCCAGCAGCCAACGGACTAGCGGGGAGCAGTTCTTC. Residues: CASSQRTSGEQFF.